This TCR beta chain was recorded in a study of Graves' ophthalmopathy and Graves' hyperthyroidism. The sample holds many counts of this clonotype. Beta-chain TCR CDR3 regions were amplified from RNA transcripts. Second-round multiplex PCR came after a first-round RT-PCR that employed HTBI primers. Via MiXCR, TCRdb re-called the multiplex PCR reads, giving one row per CDR3 protein. The profile shows fewer than 600,000 distinct CDR3 sequences, under 15% of them singletons. V was trimmed by 6 bases and J by 4 bases, leaving 18 bases between them. The CDR3 runs to 15 residues. V gene TRBV12-3 or TRBV12-4 combines with J gene TRBJ1-1; TRBD1 is a possible D gene (6 bases). Sequences were obtained from blood. This clonotype was sampled from a woman aged 25-40 years with Graves' ophthalmopathy. DNA of the CDR3: TGTGCCAGCAGCGACAGGCGCCAAGGGGCCACTGAAGCTTTCTTT. Encoded protein: CASSDRRQGATEAFF.